The rows below give T cell receptor beta chains drawn from one sample of a study of blood T cell repertoires in COVID-19. Sequencing was performed with immunoSEQ multiplex PCR; in TCRdb, only in-frame clones are kept and a portion is missing. Seen here are roughly 250,000 clones, under 95% observed once, and the top ten hold 1.5% to 2%. The specimen sequenced was PBMCs or T cells enriched from blood (not recorded which). The origin of the receptors is a woman under 30 who had recovered from COVID-19. Each CDR3 is given with its conserved first and last residue. The order of the fields is D gene, CDR3 length, clone size, V gene, J gene, CDR3 DNA, CDR3 protein. D genes are given only for firm matches. Only some rows state a clone size, as once, few, many or a class for expanded clones.

D gene: -
CDR3 length: 15
clone size: -
V gene: TRBV5-5
J gene: TRBJ1-3
CDR3 DNA: TGTGCCAGCAGCTTGGTTAGGGGCTCTGGAAACACCATATATTTT
CDR3 protein: CASSLVRGSGNTIYF

D gene: -
CDR3 length: 15
clone size: -
V gene: TRBV7-6
J gene: TRBJ1-2
CDR3 DNA: TGTGCCAGCAGCCCCGTGGCGACAGGAGAGTATGGCTACACCTTC
CDR3 protein: CASSPVATGEYGYTF

D gene: -
CDR3 length: 11
clone size: -
V gene: TRBV29-1
J gene: TRBJ1-2
CDR3 DNA: TGCAGCGTTGAATCCAGCTATGGCTACACCTTC
CDR3 protein: CSVESSYGYTF

D gene: -
CDR3 length: 12
clone size: -
V gene: TRBV5-6
J gene: TRBJ2-7
CDR3 DNA: TGTGCCAGCAGCTTGTTTCACTACGAGCAGTACTTC
CDR3 protein: CASSLFHYEQYF

D gene: TRBD1
CDR3 length: 15
clone size: -
V gene: TRBV7-9
J gene: TRBJ1-5
CDR3 DNA: TGTGCCAGCAGCGGACAGGGGGGGAACAATCAGCCCCAGCATTTT
CDR3 protein: CASSGQGGNNQPQHF

D gene: -
CDR3 length: 15
clone size: -
V gene: TRBV9
J gene: TRBJ1-5
CDR3 DNA: TGTGCCAGCAGCGCGTGGGGGGGGATAAATCAGCCCCAGCATTTT
CDR3 protein: CASSAWGGINQPQHF

D gene: TRBD1
CDR3 length: 15
clone size: -
V gene: TRBV15
J gene: TRBJ2-7
CDR3 DNA: TGTGCCACCAGCAGAGATCCCACAGGGGAGCACGAGCAGTACTTC
CDR3 protein: CATSRDPTGEHEQYF

D gene: TRBD1
CDR3 length: 18
clone size: -
V gene: TRBV12-5
J gene: TRBJ1-1
CDR3 DNA: TGTGCTAGTGGTTCGCCGACTCCGGACAGGGTGGCGTTGGTTGAAGCTTTCTTT
CDR3 protein: CASGSPTPDRVALVEAFF

D gene: TRBD2
CDR3 length: 23
clone size: -
V gene: TRBV28
J gene: TRBJ2-3
CDR3 DNA: TGTGCCAGCAGTTTCGTATGGACAGGGATTCTAGCGGGAGATGAGCCGGGCACAGATACGCAGTATTTT
CDR3 protein: CASSFVWTGILAGDEPGTDTQYF

D gene: -
CDR3 length: 13
clone size: -
V gene: TRBV5-1
J gene: TRBJ1-2
CDR3 DNA: TGCGCCAGCAGCCGAGACAGAGACTATGGCTACACCTTC
CDR3 protein: CASSRDRDYGYTF

D gene: -
CDR3 length: 18
clone size: few
V gene: TRBV4-2
J gene: TRBJ2-2
CDR3 DNA: TGTGCCAGCAGCCAAGGGGAGGGACACAACCAAAACACCGGGGAGCTGTTTTTT
CDR3 protein: CASSQGEGHNQNTGELFF

D gene: TRBD2
CDR3 length: 15
clone size: few
V gene: TRBV9
J gene: TRBJ2-2
CDR3 DNA: TGTGCCAGCAGCACCTTTGCGGGGGACACCGGGGAGCTGTTTTTT
CDR3 protein: CASSTFAGDTGELFF

D gene: -
CDR3 length: 15
clone size: -
V gene: TRBV12-2
J gene: TRBJ1-4
CDR3 DNA: TGTGCAAGTCGCTTGGGGACAGCAACTAATGAAAAACTGTTTTTT
CDR3 protein: CASRLGTATNEKLFF